This entry lists 3 T cell receptor beta chains sequenced from one sample in a study of shared clonotypes between healthy human individuals. Sequenced by immunoSEQ multiplex PCR; TCRdb stores in-frame clones only, minus some. The sample carries 470,000 or so clones, almost 80% recorded once. The sample was PBMCs. Receptors originate from a woman between 40 and 55 years old in good health. Some clones in this sample may be carry-over from other donors' samples.

The V gene is TRBV5-1, the J gene TRBJ2-1, with TRBD2 matching over 8 bases. After removal of 0 bases from V and 9 bases from J, the junction contained 11 bases not matched to a gene. CDR1 and CDR2 (germline): SGHRS, YFSETQ. This CDR3 has 16 amino acids. The CDR3 nucleotides are TGCGCCAGCAGCTTGGAAGGGAGCGGGAGACTGGGTGAGCAGTTCTTC. Translating gives CASSLEGSGRLGEQFF.

This chain connects TRBV9 to TRBJ2-1, with D possibly called TRBD1 or TRBD2 (5 bases each). This CDR3 spans 16 amino acids. The V end was cut by 4 bases, the J end by 5 bases, with 19 bases between. The germline V gene encodes CDR1 SGDLS and CDR2 YYNGEE. CDR3 amino acids: CASSPRAGLGHNEQFF. In nucleotides, the CDR3 is TGTGCCAGCAGCCCCCGGGCGGGCCTGGGGCACAATGAGCAGTTCTTC.

The rearrangement uses TRBV5-6 and TRBJ2-2; D is perhaps TRBD1 (6 bases). The ends were cut back, 0 bases at V and 6 bases at J, with 21 bases in the middle. Germline V gene data show CDR1 as SGHDT and CDR2 as YYEEEE. The CDR3 is 18 amino acids. The CDR3 nucleotides are TGTGCCAGCAGCTTGGGGCGCGGAGACAGGTACGGGGCCGGGGAGCTGTTTTTT. Residues: CASSLGRGDRYGAGELFF.